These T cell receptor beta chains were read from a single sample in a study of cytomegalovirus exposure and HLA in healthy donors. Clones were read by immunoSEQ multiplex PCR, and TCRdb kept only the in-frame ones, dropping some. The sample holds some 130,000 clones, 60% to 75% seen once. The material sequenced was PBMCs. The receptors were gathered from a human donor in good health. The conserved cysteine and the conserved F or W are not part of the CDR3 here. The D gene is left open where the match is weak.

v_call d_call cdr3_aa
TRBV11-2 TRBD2 ASSSPSGKPPYEQY
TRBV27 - ASSLGSEQY
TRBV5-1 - ASSLSTSYEQY
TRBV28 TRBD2 ASSSGAGGPAKNIQY
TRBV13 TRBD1 ASSLGTGVNTEAF
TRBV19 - ASSIGFRLANTGELF
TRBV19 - ASSMERSSYEQY
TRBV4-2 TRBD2 ASSPINSGRASIPGELF
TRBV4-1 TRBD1 ASSQDGQGAYEQY
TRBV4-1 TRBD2 ASKRVSGRYQEQF
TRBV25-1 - ASSGDISYEQY
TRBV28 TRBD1 ASSSPDREDYGYT
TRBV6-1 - ASSPVGQNEKLF
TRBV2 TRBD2 ASRSPSGSSYNEQF
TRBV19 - ASSTQSPSVSGYT
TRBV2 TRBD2 ASSAEREGLETQY
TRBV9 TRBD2 ASSVGASRASGVEQY
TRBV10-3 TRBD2 AISEGPAGVGDTQY
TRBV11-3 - ASSPSSIYNEQF